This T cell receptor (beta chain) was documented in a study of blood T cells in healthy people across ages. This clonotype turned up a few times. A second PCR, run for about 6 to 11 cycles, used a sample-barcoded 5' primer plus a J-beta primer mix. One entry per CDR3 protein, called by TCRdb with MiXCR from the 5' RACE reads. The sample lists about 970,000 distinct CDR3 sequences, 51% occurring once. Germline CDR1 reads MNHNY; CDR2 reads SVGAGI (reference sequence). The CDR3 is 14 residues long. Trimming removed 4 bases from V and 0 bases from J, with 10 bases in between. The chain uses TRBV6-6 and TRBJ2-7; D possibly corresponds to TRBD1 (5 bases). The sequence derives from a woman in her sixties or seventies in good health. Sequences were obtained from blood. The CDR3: CASSSDSFSYEQYF. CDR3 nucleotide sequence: TGTGCCAGCAGTTCCGACAGCTTCTCCTACGAGCAGTACTTC.